Listed here is a single TCR beta chain. Trimming cost V 4 bases and J 5 bases, with 17 bases left between them. The germline V gene has CDR1 MNHEY and CDR2 SVGAGI. This CDR3 contains 15 residues. Noted treatment: roughly 20 received Ad26.COV2.S at low or high dose, single or two shots; several received placebo; per-sample allocation not given. After the first vaccine or placebo injection, samples were drawn on day 63. An adult donor aged 18-55 years was enrolled in Boston. TCRdb keeps only in-frame clones here, not all; method: immunoSEQ multiplex PCR. The sample lists about 400,000 clones, roughly 90% seen once, with approximately 4% in the top ten. The entry originates in a study of Ad26.COV2.S vaccination and SARS-CoV-2 variants. As for the study in general: The Ad26.COV2.S arm of the COV1001 trial was where the donor was placed.

The sequencing here drew on peripheral blood, taken in a trial of Ad26.COV2.S vaccine versus placebo. This TCR was sampled from a person aged 18-65 years who received the Ad26.COV2.S COVID-19 vaccine or a placebo. The chain carries TRBV6-5 and TRBJ1-1, with a weak D call TRBD1 (5 bases). The CDR3 region is CASSSQGAALTEAFF. The CDR3 nucleotides read TGTGCCAGCAGTTCCCAAGGGGCCGCCTTGACTGAAGCTTTCTTT.